One sample yielded the 3 T cell receptor beta chains listed below, sequenced in a study of vaccination effects on CD4 cells after COVID-19. These TCRs' antigens remain unknown. Some clones are missing from TCRdb's copy, which holds only in-frame ones; the method was immunoSEQ multiplex PCR. The table has roughly 16,000 clones, more than 75% seen once. With the ViraFEST assay, the study expanded antigen-specific CD4+ T cells using viral peptide pools, then sequenced them. Isolating CD4+ T cells followed 9 to 11 days of culture. Each participant was administered two doses of either the BNT162b2 or the mRNA-1273 vaccine. Here the sequenced sample was CD4+ T cells from PBMCs cultured with HCoV-NL63 spike peptides, taken after COVID-19 vaccination. The receptors were gathered from a human donor who received a COVID-19 vaccine.

V usage is TRBV29-1 and J usage is TRBJ2-3; no definite D call. In germline, CDR1 is SQVTM, CDR2 ANQGSEA. This CDR3 region has 13 residues. Trimming cost V 6 bases and J 2 bases, with 12 bases left between them. The CDR3 bases are TGCAGCGTAGACACCTCCAACACAGATACGCAGTATTTT. It encodes CSVDTSNTDTQYF.

The chain joins TRBV5-5 to TRBJ2-6; D is undetermined. The CDR3 runs 16 residues. The V and J ends lost 1 base and 1 base respectively, with 9 bases between them. Per germline, CDR1 SGHKS and CDR2 YYEKEE (reference sequence). The DNA for the CDR3 is TGTGCCAGCAGCTTGAGGTTCGGGTCTGGGGCCAACGTCCTGACTTTC. This gives the protein CASSLRFGSGANVLTF.

The genes are TRBV6-5 and TRBJ1-1; D may be TRBD1 (6 bases). Germline CDR1 MNHEY, CDR2 SVGAGI. The V and J ends lost 5 bases and 7 bases respectively, with 8 bases between them. The CDR3 is 11 amino acids. CDR3 coding DNA: TGTGCCAGCAGTCTACAGGGTGAAGCTTTCTTT. Translated: CASSLQGEAFF.